This is a list of T cell receptor beta chains from one sample in a study of response to subunit inactivated influenza vaccine. TCRdb re-analysed the RT-PCR reads in MiXCR, keeping a single row per CDR3 protein. Altogether about 540,000 distinct CDR3 sequences are present, approximately 24% being singletons, with the ten largest covering 2.5% to 3.5%. These data also featured in a second study, about T cells expressing NK-cell markers.

The sample was CD4+ T cells sorted from PBMCs, taken 11 to 12 days after vaccination. The receptors were sampled from a man aged 45 to 65 who received an inactivated influenza vaccine. CDR3s include the opening cysteine and the closing phenylalanine or tryptophan. The D gene is left open where the match is weak. A clone size is listed for some rows: how often the clone was seen (once, few, many), or a class if it is expanded.

>TRBV5-1|few|-|TRBJ2-7
TGCGCCAGCAGAATCGGGACAAACAACGAGCAGTACTTC
CASRIGTNNEQYF
>TRBV29-1|-|-|TRBJ1-2
TGCAGCGTTGATATGCTTGCTAACTATGGCTACACCTTC
CSVDMLANYGYTF
>TRBV10-3|-|TRBD2|TRBJ2-3
TGTGCCATCAGCTCCAGGCCGCCGGGACTAGCGGGGGCAAAGGGCACAGATACGCAGTATTTT
CAISSRPPGLAGAKGTDTQYF
>TRBV9|-|-|TRBJ2-7
TGTGCCAGCAGCGTAGGTCTGGAGTTCGAGCAGTACTTC
CASSVGLEFEQYF
>TRBV5-6|few|TRBD1|TRBJ2-7
TGTGCCAGCAGCTATAGGACAGGGTACCCCTACGAGCAGTACTTC
CASSYRTGYPYEQYF
>TRBV2|few|-|TRBJ2-1
TGTGCCAGCAGTGTTAGGCAGAACAGTGAGCAGTTCTTC
CASSVRQNSEQFF
>TRBV19|-|-|TRBJ1-5
TGTGCCAGTAACAACCCCTTGGGCCGAAGCAATCAGCCCCAGCATTTT
CASNNPLGRSNQPQHF
>TRBV14|-|-|TRBJ1-1
TGTGCCAGCAGCCAAGATTTAGGACAGCTTATTAACACTGAAGCTTTCTTT
CASSQDLGQLINTEAFF
>TRBV7-8|-|-|TRBJ1-1
TGTGCCAGCAGCCCCCGAGGGGTGGCAGCTTTCTTT
CASSPRGVAAFF
>TRBV7-2|-|TRBD1|TRBJ2-7
TGTGCCAGCAGCTTAGCCCGAGGGACAGGGGGGGTGAGGCAGTACTTC
CASSLARGTGGVRQYF
>TRBV29-1|few|TRBD2|TRBJ2-2
TGCAGCGCCGCCGGGACTAGCGGGAGGTCCGCCACCGGGGAGCTGTTTTTT
CSAAGTSGRSATGELFF
>TRBV9|few|-|TRBJ2-5
TGTGCCAGCAGCGTAGAAGGGATAGGGGTCCAAGAGACCCAGTACTTC
CASSVEGIGVQETQYF
>TRBV28|-|-|TRBJ1-5
TGTGCCAGCAGTAGCAGGGGAATAAGTCAGCCCCAGCATTTT
CASSSRGISQPQHF
>TRBV18|-|-|TRBJ2-1
TGTGCCAGCTCACCACCTGGTTCTAGCTCCTACAATGAGCAGTTCTTC
CASSPPGSSSYNEQFF
>TRBV5-5|many|-|TRBJ2-1
TGTGCCAGCAGCTTGGGACCCAGCAATGAGCAGTTCTTC
CASSLGPSNEQFF
>TRBV12-3/TRBV12-4|many|TRBD2|TRBJ2-1
TGTGCCAGCAGTTTAAGGCGGGAGGGCTACAATGAGCAGTTCTTC
CASSLRREGYNEQFF
>TRBV4-1|-|TRBD1|TRBJ2-7
TGCGCCAGCAGCCAGGTGTTAAGGACAGGGGGCCGCGAGCAGTACTTC
CASSQVLRTGGREQYF
>TRBV5-6|-|-|TRBJ2-5
TGTGCCAGCAGCCAATTGTATTTGGCATCCCAAGAGACCCAGTACTTC
CASSQLYLASQETQYF
>TRBV20-1|once|-|TRBJ2-3
TGCAGTACTGGTAGCGGATTGGGCACAGATACGCAGTATTTT
CSTGSGLGTDTQYF
>TRBV21-1|-|-|TRBJ2-5
TGTGCCAGCAGCAAAGGGACAGGGTGGGAGACCCAGTACTTC
CASSKGTGWETQYF
>TRBV6-2/TRBV6-3|-|TRBD1|TRBJ1-6
TGTGCCAGCAGTCGTCCTTCCGGACAGGGTTTTTCACCCCTCCACTTT
CASSRPSGQGFSPLHF
>TRBV6-2/TRBV6-3|few|TRBD2|TRBJ2-4
TGTGCCAGCAGTTCCCGGACTAGCGAATTAGCCAAAAACATTCAGTACTTC
CASSSRTSELAKNIQYF
>TRBV12-3/TRBV12-4|few|TRBD1|TRBJ1-1
TGTGCCAGCAGTAGGGCGACAGGGGCCATGAACACTGAAGCTTTCTTT
CASSRATGAMNTEAFF
>TRBV16|-|-|TRBJ1-1
TGTGCCAGCAGCCAATGGGAAGGGAACACTGAAGCTTTCTTT
CASSQWEGNTEAFF
>TRBV12-3/TRBV12-4|-|-|TRBJ1-2
TGTGCCAGCAGTTTATTCTTACAGGAGCGTGGCTACACCTTC
CASSLFLQERGYTF
>TRBV24-1|once|-|TRBJ2-2
TGTGCCACCGCAGCATCCCCCGACAACCTAAACACCGGGGAGCTGTTTTTT
CATAASPDNLNTGELFF
>TRBV5-1|-|-|TRBJ2-2
TGCGCCAGCAGCAGGATGGATCCCACCGGGGAGCTGTTTTTT
CASSRMDPTGELFF
>TRBV20-1|-|-|TRBJ2-3
TGCAGTGCTAGAGATCTGAGGTTACTGCCAGATACGCAGTATTTT
CSARDLRLLPDTQYF
>TRBV4-3|few|-|TRBJ1-4
TGCGCCAGCAGCCCCGGACTGACTAATGAAAAACTGTTTTTT
CASSPGLTNEKLFF
>TRBV3-1|-|-|TRBJ1-2
TGTGCCAGCAGCCAACAGGGTAACTATGGCTACACCTTC
CASSQQGNYGYTF
>TRBV20-1|few|TRBD1|TRBJ2-5
TGCAGTGCTAGAGCGGAAACAGGGGTGTTGGAGACCCAGTACTTC
CSARAETGVLETQYF
>TRBV3-1|many|-|TRBJ1-1
TGTGCCAGCAGCCAGGCGCAGGGTCTCGCAGCTTTCTTT
CASSQAQGLAAFF
>TRBV29-1|few|TRBD1|TRBJ1-2
TGCAGCGTTGAGCGTCCAGGGGGCGCGGGCTACACCTTC
CSVERPGGAGYTF
>TRBV28|-|-|TRBJ2-7
TGTGCCAGCAACATTCGGGGGAGCTACGAGCAGTACTTC
CASNIRGSYEQYF
>TRBV20-1|-|TRBD1|TRBJ1-5
TGCAGTGCTAGAGAACAGGGGGGCGGCAATCAGCCCCAGCATTTT
CSAREQGGGNQPQHF
>TRBV7-2|many|-|TRBJ2-1
TGTGCCAGCAAAGCGGGCGGGGCGGACAATGAGCAGTTCTTC
CASKAGGADNEQFF
>TRBV24-1|-|TRBD2|TRBJ2-1
TGTGCCACCAGTGAGGCTAGCGGCTACAATGAGCAGTTCTTC
CATSEASGYNEQFF
>TRBV12-3/TRBV12-4|-|TRBD2|TRBJ2-3
TGTGACAGCAGTTCAGCCGGACTAGCCTTGCGGACAGATACGCAGTATTTT
CDSSSAGLALRTDTQYF
>TRBV4-2|few|-|TRBJ1-3
TGTGCCAGCAGCCAAGGACAGCAGCGCTCTGGAAACACCATATATTTT
CASSQGQQRSGNTIYF
>TRBV5-1|-|TRBD2|TRBJ2-3
TGCGCCAGCAGCCCTTCCGGGGGAGGGCGCACAGATACGCAGTATTTT
CASSPSGGGRTDTQYF
>TRBV6-2/TRBV6-3|many|-|TRBJ1-2
TGTGCCAGCAGTTACTCATCGAGGGGCGGCTACACCTTC
CASSYSSRGGYTF
>TRBV7-9|few|-|TRBJ2-7
TGTGCCAGCAGCAAGGGGACAACTCTTCCCTACGAGCAGTACTTC
CASSKGTTLPYEQYF